This T cell receptor beta chain was identified during a study of cytomegalovirus exposure and HLA in healthy donors. Looking at the study overall: Earlier, some 170 million T cells were analyzed, and about 120 million unique TCR beta sequences were found among them. Notes on the study in general: A later analysis reportedly found that, within productive TCRs, an Asian-associated ancestry cluster had fewer N-insertions than the mean observed across the approximately 660 donors. With DRB1 most and HLA-C fewest, TCR association rates differed between HLA loci in a later analysis.

Whereas donors were nominally healthy upon sampling, unrecorded immune exposures were probable. The junction had 9 bases not matched to a gene; V was cut back by 2 bases and J by 5 bases. Germline CDR1 is MNHNS and CDR2 is SASEGT. The CDR3 is 15 residues long. 13 Jbeta primers and 60 Vbeta primers were used for the PCR. The protocol was immunoSEQ multiplex PCR, while the TCRdb copy is restricted to in-frame clones and leaves out a portion. The sample records roughly 150,000 clones, roughly 75% being singletons. A few counts support this clone. Its target is not known. The receptor was isolated from a man aged 25-45 years in good health. The rearrangement uses TRBV6-1 and TRBJ2-7; 7 bases fit TRBD2. Sequenced sample: PBMCs. The CDR3 loop is CASSESAGEGHEQYF. The CDR3 DNA is TGTGCCAGCAGTGAATCGGCGGGGGAAGGTCACGAGCAGTACTTC.